The entry below gives a single TCR beta chain sequence along with its context. What it binds is not known. This sample was taken from a study of cytomegalovirus exposure and HLA in healthy donors. Overall study results and limits: Diagnosis of cytomegalovirus status made by the classifier reportedly showed high specificity and sensitivity. Later analysis indicated greater clonal expansion among HLA-associated TCR beta chains than among equally common other chains.

Primers: 60 Vbeta forward and 13 Jbeta reverse. Method: immunoSEQ multiplex PCR; TCRdb's copy keeps in-frame clones and lacks some. Among about 230,000 clones listed, about 80% were seen once. Germline assignment: CDR1 LNHDA and CDR2 SQIVND (reference sequence). The V end lost 5 bases, the J end lost 2 bases, and 15 bases lay between the germline ends. The CDR3 spans 15 residues. The sequence was collected from a woman aged 60 to 75 in good health and CMV-seropositive. Sequenced material: PBMCs. This chain links TRBV19 with TRBJ2-5; D might be TRBD2 (6 bases). In DNA, the CDR3 is TGTGCCAGTAGTCCCAGGGCGGGGTTTCAAGAGACCCAGTACTTC. It encodes CASSPRAGFQETQYF.